These T cell receptor beta chains were read from a single sample in a study of beta chain features in type 1 diabetes. Profiling relied on immunoSEQ multiplex PCR, and the TCRdb table lists in-frame clones only, not all of them. The sample includes about 700,000 clones, roughly 13% of them seen just once. The sequenced material came from naive CD4+ T cells from blood. The receptors come from a man in his late teens or twenties with type 1 diabetes. The CDR3 runs from the conserved cysteine through the conserved F or W. A D gene is named only where the DNA matches it firmly. The size entry is marked missing in some rows and otherwise reads once, few, many or a size class.

j_call d_call cdr3_length v_call clone_size cdr3_nt cdr3_aa
TRBJ2-7 - 15 TRBV7-2 few TGTGCCAGCAGCTTAGGGCAGGCGGAATCCTACGAGCAGTACTTC CASSLGQAESYEQYF
TRBJ2-7 TRBD2 14 TRBV7-9 - TGTGCCAGCAGCCCGGGAGGCGGGGCCTACGAGCAGTACTTC CASSPGGGAYEQYF
TRBJ2-1 - 15 TRBV5-1 - TGCGCCAGCACGGAGGGACAGAGACACAACAATGAGCAGTTCTTC CASTEGQRHNNEQFF
TRBJ2-5 TRBD1 16 TRBV7-9 few TGTGCCAGCAGCACGCCGGGACAGGGTATTTGGGAGACCCAGTACTTC CASSTPGQGIWETQYF
TRBJ2-7 TRBD1 16 TRBV5-1 - TGCGCCAGCAGCTTGGGAAGGGACAGGGTAGCTTTCGAGCAGTACTTC CASSLGRDRVAFEQYF
TRBJ2-7 TRBD2 14 TRBV4-1 many TGCGCCAGCCAGCGGCTAGCGGGGAGCTACGAGCAGTACTTC CASQRLAGSYEQYF
TRBJ1-6 - 12 TRBV28 - TGTGCCAGCAGTTTAAAGGGTTCACCCCTCCACTTT CASSLKGSPLHF
TRBJ1-6 TRBD1 15 TRBV7-6 - TGTGCCAGCAGCCTCGGGGAGGGGGCTAATTCACCCCTCCACTTT CASSLGEGANSPLHF
TRBJ1-2 TRBD1 15 TRBV19 - TGTGCCAGTAGTCTACCCCCGGGACAGGGGAACGGCTACACCTTC CASSLPPGQGNGYTF
TRBJ2-7 - 11 TRBV30 few TGTGCCTGGAGCGCCCGGTACGAGCAGTACTTC CAWSARYEQYF
TRBJ2-6 - 14 TRBV19 once TGTGCCACCCAAGGGATCTCTGGGGCCAACGTCCTGACTTTC CATQGISGANVLTF
TRBJ1-2 - 14 TRBV21-1 - TGTGCCAGCAGCAACGCACAGGATCCCTCTGGCTACACCTTC CASSNAQDPSGYTF
TRBJ2-4 - 15 TRBV5-4 few TGTGCCAGCAGCCCAGGAGGAGAGGCCAAAAACATTCAGTACTTC CASSPGGEAKNIQYF
TRBJ1-2 - 16 TRBV4-2 - TGTGCCAGCAGCCAAGGGGCGATAGGGGAAAACTATGGCTACACCTTC CASSQGAIGENYGYTF
TRBJ2-3 TRBD2 17 TRBV9 few TGTGCCAGCAGCGTAGGAAGCGGGGGAATAAGCACAGATACGCAGTATTTT CASSVGSGGISTDTQYF
TRBJ1-5 TRBD1 13 TRBV30 - TGTGCCTGGAGTACAGGGGGCGTTCAGCCCCAGCATTTT CAWSTGGVQPQHF
TRBJ2-2 - 15 TRBV30 - TGTGCCTGGAGACCGGGACAAAAGAACACCGGGGAGCTGTTTTTT CAWRPGQKNTGELFF
TRBJ2-3 - 13 TRBV5-1 - TGCGCCAGCAGCTTGGGGACAGAAGATACGCAGTATTTT CASSLGTEDTQYF
TRBJ2-7 TRBD2 17 TRBV5-1 - TGCGCCAGCAGCGGAAACCCGGGACTAGCGGGGGCCTACGAGCAGTACTTC CASSGNPGLAGAYEQYF
TRBJ2-7 - 15 TRBV7-8 - TGTGCCAGCAGCTTAGAGTCAAAGGGCAGCTACGAGCAGTACTTC CASSLESKGSYEQYF
TRBJ1-2 - 13 TRBV6-1 few TGTGCCAGCAGTGAAGAAGACGGACCTGGCTACACCTTC CASSEEDGPGYTF
TRBJ2-1 - 15 TRBV6-5 few TGTGCCAGCAGCCCAACAGGGTCCCCTTACAATGAGCAGTTCTTC CASSPTGSPYNEQFF
TRBJ2-3 - 14 TRBV2 - TGTGCCAGCAGTGCCGGGGATTTGACAGATACGCAGTATTTT CASSAGDLTDTQYF
TRBJ2-1 - 18 TRBV7-2 - TGTGCCAGCAGCTTATTGTCTCAATGGGGTACGGCCTACAATGAGCAGTTCTTC CASSLLSQWGTAYNEQFF
TRBJ2-5 - 16 TRBV7-2 - TGTGCCAGCAGCTTAGAGGACGGGTGGTACCAAGAGACCCAGTACTTC CASSLEDGWYQETQYF
TRBJ1-5 - 13 TRBV30 few TGTGCCTGGAGTGCCGCAGGGAGTCAGCCCCAGCATTTT CAWSAAGSQPQHF
TRBJ2-1 - 14 TRBV6-5 - TGTGCCAGCAGTTACCCCTCCGAGGTAGATGAGCAGTTCTTC CASSYPSEVDEQFF
TRBJ2-5 - 16 TRBV25-1 few TGTGCCAGCAGTTCAGTGTGGGGGTCGGCCCAAGAGACCCAGTACTTC CASSSVWGSAQETQYF
TRBJ2-7 - 14 TRBV5-1 - TGCGCCAGCAGCTTGGGGGGTGACACCTACGAGCAGTACTTC CASSLGGDTYEQYF
TRBJ2-2 - 14 TRBV7-9 - TGTGCCAGCAGCTTTCTACAGGGTCACGGGGAGCTGTTTTTT CASSFLQGHGELFF
TRBJ2-1 - 15 TRBV30 - TGTGCCTGGAGTCACCCAGGGGATGCCTACAATGAGCAGTTCTTC CAWSHPGDAYNEQFF
TRBJ2-1 TRBD1 16 TRBV18 few TGTGCCAGCTCACAAACGGGACAGGGACTGGGGAATGAGCAGTTCTTC CASSQTGQGLGNEQFF
TRBJ1-5 - 17 TRBV30 few TGTGCCTGGAGTACCCGCTTAGGCGACTGGGGCAATCAGCCCCAGCATTTT CAWSTRLGDWGNQPQHF
TRBJ2-1 TRBD2 17 TRBV5-4 few TGTGCCAGCAGCCCAGGGACTAGCGGGGGGGCCATGAATGAGCAGTTCTTC CASSPGTSGGAMNEQFF
TRBJ2-7 TRBD2 17 TRBV5-1 few TGCGCCAGCAGCTTGCAGGTTAGCGGGGGCCTTCCCTACGAGCAGTACTTC CASSLQVSGGLPYEQYF
TRBJ2-2 - 15 TRBV29-1 few TGCAGCGTTGTGGGCAGGGCAACGAACACCGGGGAGCTGTTTTTT CSVVGRATNTGELFF
TRBJ1-2 - 14 TRBV14 - TGTGCCAGCAGCCAATCGACAACGGCAGGGGGCTACACCTTC CASSQSTTAGGYTF
TRBJ1-1 - 13 TRBV7-9 - TGTGCCAGCAGCTTAGAACAGATCACTGAAGCTTTCTTT CASSLEQITEAFF
TRBJ1-1 - 13 TRBV29-1 few TGCAGCGTTGAGGGGGTGGAGAACACTGAAGCTTTCTTT CSVEGVENTEAFF
TRBJ2-7 - 12 TRBV16 - TGTGCCAGCAGCCAGGACTCCTACGAGCAGTACTTC CASSQDSYEQYF
TRBJ2-5 TRBD1 14 TRBV13 - TGTGCCAGCAGCCCTCAGGGGGCCGAAGAGACCCAGTACTTC CASSPQGAEETQYF
TRBJ1-3 TRBD1 15 TRBV29-1 few TGCAGCGTTGGCGGACAGGGGGCGTCTGGAAACACCATATATTTT CSVGGQGASGNTIYF
TRBJ1-1 - 14 TRBV7-9 few TGTGCCAGCAGCAACTCCAGGGGAGGGACTGAAGCTTTCTTT CASSNSRGGTEAFF
TRBJ2-3 TRBD2 18 TRBV7-9 few TGTGCCAGCAGCGCCTGGGGCCGACTAGCGAACCGGCCAGATACGCAGTATTTT CASSAWGRLANRPDTQYF
TRBJ2-1 TRBD2 16 TRBV5-6 - TGTGCCAGCAGCTTAATTCCTAGCGGGGGGGACTATGAGCAGTTCTTC CASSLIPSGGDYEQFF
TRBJ2-2 TRBD1 15 TRBV19 - TGTGCCAGTAGTATAGGGACAGGGAACACCGGGGAGCTGTTTTTT CASSIGTGNTGELFF
TRBJ1-5 - 14 TRBV7-2 - TGTGCCAGCAGCTTTAAAGGGGGCAATCAGCCCCAGCATTTT CASSFKGGNQPQHF
TRBJ2-3 TRBD2 16 TRBV5-1 few TGCGCCAGCAGCTCGGGACTAGCGGGGGGCACAGATACGCAGTATTTT CASSSGLAGGTDTQYF
TRBJ1-4 - 14 TRBV5-1 - TGCGCCAGCAGCTTACGGGATTCTAATGAAAAACTGTTTTTT CASSLRDSNEKLFF
TRBJ2-2 TRBD1 16 TRBV19 few TGTGCCAGTCGAACATCTGGGACAGGGGGCACCGGGGAGCTGTTTTTT CASRTSGTGGTGELFF
TRBJ2-1 - 16 TRBV5-1 few TGCGCCAGCAGCTTGGATCCAGCGGACTCCTACAATGAGCAGTTCTTC CASSLDPADSYNEQFF